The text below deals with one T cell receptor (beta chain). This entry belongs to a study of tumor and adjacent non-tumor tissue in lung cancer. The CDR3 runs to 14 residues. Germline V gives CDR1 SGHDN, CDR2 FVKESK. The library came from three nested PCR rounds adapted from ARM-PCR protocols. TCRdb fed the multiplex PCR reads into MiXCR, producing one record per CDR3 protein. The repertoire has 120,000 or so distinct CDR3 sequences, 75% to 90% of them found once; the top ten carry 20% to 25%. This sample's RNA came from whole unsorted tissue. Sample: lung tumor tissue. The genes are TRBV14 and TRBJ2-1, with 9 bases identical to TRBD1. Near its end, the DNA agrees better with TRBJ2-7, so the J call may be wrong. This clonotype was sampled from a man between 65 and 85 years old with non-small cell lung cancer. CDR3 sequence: CASRRDREANEQYF. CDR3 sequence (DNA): TGTGCCAGCCGGCGGGACAGGGAGGCCAACGAGCAGTACTTC.